The TCR beta chain under discussion was sequenced for a study of T cells after yellow fever vaccination. TCRdb reprocessed the 5' RACE reads with MiXCR, giving one entry per CDR3 protein. Of approximately 340,000 distinct CDR3 sequences listed, over 8% were seen once; the top ten hold roughly 18%. The CDR3 length is 13 residues. CDR1 and CDR2 (germline): MDHEN, SYDVKM. Trimming left V 6 bases short and J 3 bases short, with 9 bases between. This chain joins TRBV28 and TRBJ1-5; D gene ambiguous. The sequence came from a man in his late teens or twenties who received the YFV17D yellow fever vaccine. Specimen: PBMCs, collected on the day of the first yellow fever vaccination. The DNA of the CDR3 is TGTGCCAGCAGGGGTTATAACAATCAGCCCCAGCATTTT. Amino acid sequence: CASRGYNNQPQHF.